The 20 T cell receptor beta chains listed next were all sequenced from one sample in a study of T cell changes during pregnancy in multiple sclerosis. The table came from immunoSEQ multiplex PCR; TCRdb's copy has only in-frame clones and leaves some out. This table holds some 30,000 clones, about 88% found once. The source was CD8+ T cells from peripheral blood mononuclear cells, collected in the second trimester of pregnancy. These TCRs come from a female donor with multiple sclerosis, enrolled in a pregnancy study.

The chain recombines TRBV9 with TRBJ1-5; 8 bases are shared with TRBD1. V gave up 0 bases and J gave up 6 bases; unmatched junction bases: 8. The germline gives CDR1 SGDLS, CDR2 YYNGEE. CDR3 length: 16 amino acids. In DNA, the CDR3 is TGTGCCAGCAGCGTAGCAGGCAGGGGGCAGCCTCAGCCCCAGCATTTT. This sequence encodes CASSVAGRGQPQPQHF.

This sequence joins TRBV7-9 and TRBJ2-5, with D maybe TRBD2 (5 bases). V lost 4 bases and J 5 bases, leaving 14 bases between the germline ends. CDR3 size: 14 residues. The V gene's germline CDR1 is SEHNR and CDR2 FQNEAQ (reference sequence). The CDR3 DNA reads as TGTGCCAGCAGCTCCGGCGGGTTAGGGGAGACCCAGTACTTC. It codes for CASSSGGLGETQYF.

J is TRBJ2-1 and V is TRBV6-1; 8 positions agree with TRBD2. The CDR3 is made up of 15 amino acids. Trimming at V came to 2 bases and at J to 8 bases, leaving 8 bases not matched to a gene. CDR1 is MNHNS, CDR2 SASEGT, per germline. The CDR3 is CASSETSGSWDEQFF. For the CDR3, the DNA is TGTGCCAGCAGTGAAACCAGCGGGAGCTGGGATGAGCAGTTCTTC.

This clone was seen a single time. V gene TRBV7-7 combines with J gene TRBJ2-5; D not certain. The J call may be mistaken, given a closer DNA end match to TRBJ2-7. In germline, CDR1 is SSHAT, CDR2 FNYEAQ (reference sequence). CDR3 length: 13 residues. The CDR3 DNA follows: TGTGCCAGCAGCTTAGGAGGTGGTGACGAGCAGTACTTC. Translating it yields CASSLGGGDEQYF.

This chain connects TRBV7-9 to TRBJ2-7; D is possibly TRBD1 (5 bases). Germline CDR1 reads SEHNR; CDR2 reads FQNEAQ (reference sequence). This CDR3 spans 12 amino acids. The V gene lost 5 bases and the J gene lost 5 bases, with 10 bases spanning the gap. CDR3 sequence reads: CASSDHRNEQYF. Written as DNA, the CDR3 is TGTGCCAGCAGCGACCACAGGAACGAGCAGTACTTC.

The V call is TRBV7-9, the J call TRBJ2-5; no firm D call. The CDR3 loop spans 12 amino acids. Germline loops: CDR1 SEHNR, CDR2 FQNEAQ (reference sequence). Between the trimmed V and J ends, which lost 10 bases and 2 bases, there was a span of 11 bases. CDR3 sequence: CAIGSAQETQYF. The CDR3 DNA follows: TGTGCCATAGGAAGCGCTCAAGAGACCCAGTACTTC.

The chain is built from TRBV19 and TRBJ2-1; tentatively, D is TRBD1 (6 bases). Germline CDR1 and CDR2: LNHDA and SQIVND (reference sequence). This CDR3 has 14 residues. V lost 3 bases to trimming and J lost 3 bases, with 9 bases between them. CDR3 DNA: TGTGCCAGTAGTATGGAGACAGGCTACAATGAGCAGTTCTTC. Translating gives CASSMETGYNEQFF.

The V and J genes are TRBV27 and TRBJ1-1, with 7 bases identical to TRBD1. The CDR3 has 15 residues. Per germline, CDR1 MNHEY and CDR2 SMNVEV (reference sequence). Trimming took 0 bases from V and 4 from J; bases not matched to a gene: 5. The CDR3: CASSLSGSGGTEAFF. DNA for the CDR3: TGTGCCAGCAGTTTATCGGGATCAGGGGGCACTGAAGCTTTCTTT.

The chain joins TRBV4-1 to TRBJ2-1, with D possibly matching TRBD2 (7 bases). This CDR3 has 15 amino acids. Trimming removed 5 bases from V and 8 bases from J, with 19 bases in between. Germline CDR1 is MGHRA and CDR2 is YSYEKL. The CDR3 loop is CASSNRGAGVDEQFF. The CDR3 DNA is TGCGCCAGCAGCAATCGGGGGGCCGGGGTTGATGAGCAGTTCTTC.

The chain recombines TRBV10-3 with TRBJ2-7; 9 bases map to TRBD1. Germline V gene sequence: CDR1 ENHRY, CDR2 SYGVKD. J gave up 2 bases and V 6 bases, and 8 bases lay outside the gene matches. The CDR3 runs to 15 residues. The CDR3 nucleotides read TGTGCCATCAGGCACGGGACAGGGCCTCCCTACGAGCAGTACTTC. Its translation: CAIRHGTGPPYEQYF.

The chain has TRBV15 and TRBJ1-5; TRBD1 matches 7 bases. The CDR3 runs to 17 residues. J was trimmed by 2 bases and V by 7 bases; bases with no gene match: 14. Germline CDR1 reads LNHNV; CDR2 reads YYDKDF (reference sequence). The CDR3 loop is CATTPGQKTGGNQPQHF. For the CDR3, the DNA is TGTGCCACCACCCCGGGACAGAAAACCGGTGGCAATCAGCCCCAGCATTTT.

The chain is built from TRBV27 and TRBJ2-5, with no clear D. Trimming took off 0 bases at V and 2 bases at J, with 7 bases between the two ends. The CDR3 is 14 amino acids. Germline V lookup: CDR1 MNHEY, CDR2 SMNVEV (reference sequence). Here the CDR3 DNA reads TGTGCCAGCAGTTTATCGTTCAGTCAAGAGACCCAGTACTTC. Its protein product is CASSLSFSQETQYF.

The V gene is TRBV13, the J gene TRBJ1-1; D remains ambiguous. V was cut by 5 bases and J by 5 bases, with 24 bases left in between. The CDR3 sequence is 17 residues long. The germline gives CDR1 PRHDT, CDR2 FYEKMQ (reference sequence). The CDR3 loop is CASSPYLRAGLGTEAFF. The CDR3, as DNA: TGTGCCAGCAGCCCTTACCTCCGAGCGGGTTTGGGTACTGAAGCTTTCTTT. The variable domain in full, completed from reference TRBV13 and TRBJ1-1, reads AAGVIQSPRHLIKEKRETATLKCYPIPRHDTVYWYQQGPGQDPQFLISFYEKMQSDKGSIPDRFSAQQFSDYHSELNMSSLELGDSALYFCASSPYLRAGLGTEAFFGQGTRLTVV.

The rearrangement links TRBV6-1 to TRBJ2-3, with 10 bases fitting TRBD1. With V trimmed by 11 bases and J by 4 bases, 12 bases remained unmatched. The germline V gene has CDR1 MNHNS and CDR2 SASEGT. This CDR3 is 15 amino acids long. The CDR3 loop reads CAVQEGQGGADTQYF. As DNA, the CDR3 is TGTGCCGTACAGGAAGGACAGGGGGGCGCAGATACGCAGTATTTT.

The chain carries TRBV6-5 and TRBJ1-2, with D uncertain. Germline V gene data show CDR1 as MNHEY and CDR2 as SVGAGI. This CDR3 contains 14 residues. Between the trimmed V and J ends, which lost 7 bases and 7 bases, there was a span of 19 bases. In nucleotides, the CDR3 is TGTGCCAGCACCTCCCCCGGACTCGCGACTGGCTACACCTTC. Translating it yields CASTSPGLATGYTF.

V and J are TRBV7-3 and TRBJ2-3; 11 bases match TRBD2. V dropped 5 bases and J dropped 2; count of bases not matched to a gene: 6. Germline-derived CDR1 and CDR2 are SGHTA and FQGTGA. This CDR3 contains 16 residues. Here the CDR3 reads CASSLLAGGATDTQYF. The CDR3 DNA reads TGTGCCAGCAGCCTTTTAGCGGGGGGGGCCACAGATACGCAGTATTTT.

The J gene is TRBJ2-1, the V gene TRBV5-1, with D possibly TRBD1 on 6 matching bases. The V gene's germline CDR1 is SGHRS and CDR2 YFSETQ. V lost 7 bases and J lost 8, with 25 bases in between. CDR3 length: 16 residues. This CDR3 reads CASHQLEQGGGDEQFF. Here the CDR3 DNA reads TGCGCCAGCCACCAACTCGAACAGGGTGGTGGGGATGAGCAGTTCTTC. The full variable domain, in which reference TRBV5-1 and TRBJ2-1 provide the parts outside the CDR3, is KAGVTQTPRYLIKTRGQQVTLSCSPISGHRSVSWYQQTPGQGLQFLFEYFSETQRNKGNFPGRFSGRQFSNSRSEMNVSTLELGDSALYLCASHQLEQGGGDEQFFGPGTRLTVL.

The V and J genes are TRBV7-2 and TRBJ1-1, with TRBD1 matching over 9 bases. Germline values: CDR1 SGHTA, CDR2 FQGNSA. After removal of 5 bases from V and 3 bases from J, the junction contained 4 bases not matched to a gene. The CDR3 contains 14 residues. The CDR3 is CASSLWTGDTEAFF. CDR3 coding DNA: TGTGCCAGCAGCCTATGGACAGGGGACACTGAAGCTTTCTTT.

The chain has TRBV4-1 and TRBJ1-4, with 7 bases aligning to TRBD1. Germline CDR1 MGHRA, CDR2 YSYEKL. The V and J ends lost 2 bases and 3 bases, in that order; junction bases with no gene match: 3. The CDR3 is 15 amino acids. The CDR3 nucleotides read TGCGCCAGCAGCCAATTGACAGGGCCTAATGAAAAACTGTTTTTT. Residues: CASSQLTGPNEKLFF.

J is TRBJ1-5 and V is TRBV28; no reliable D call. Germline-derived CDR1 and CDR2 are MDHEN and SYDVKM. This CDR3 comprises 15 residues. V was shortened by 5 bases and J by 2 bases, with 13 bases between the two germline ends. The CDR3 here is CASSTGKSGNQPQHF. DNA of the CDR3: TGTGCCAGCAGTACGGGGAAATCGGGCAATCAGCCCCAGCATTTT.